Sequencing of this TCR beta chain was carried out in a study of shared clonotypes between healthy human individuals. V dropped 0 bases and J dropped 0 bases, with 12 bases sitting between them. This CDR3 comprises 17 residues. CDR1 is LNHDA, CDR2 SQIVND, per germline (reference sequence). Sequencing was performed with immunoSEQ multiplex PCR; in TCRdb, only in-frame clones are kept and a portion is missing. The table records about 680,000 clones, around two thirds of them present only once. V is TRBV19 and J is TRBJ2-1; D possibly corresponds to TRBD2 (6 bases). The clonotype originates from a woman in her twenties or thirties in good health. The sample was memory CD4+ T cells sorted from blood. The subset: CD45RA-negative fraction. The CDR3 sequence is CASSIDYGGSSYNEQFF. CDR3 sequence (DNA): TGTGCCAGTAGTATAGATTATGGGGGGAGCTCCTACAATGAGCAGTTCTTC.